Sequencing of this T cell receptor (beta chain) was carried out in a study of blood T cells in healthy people across ages (dated by TCRdb to between 2014 and 2017). Describing the broader study: In model experiments, template switching captured about one uniquely barcoded TCR beta cDNA molecule for every two T cells. Age-related changes in TCR beta repertoire diversity were measured in the study by deep sequencing normalized with unique cDNA molecular identifiers. The donors were divided into four age groups: young (average around 16 years), middle-aged (about 41), aged (about 60) and long-lived (82). To avoid experimental bias, donors of different ages were randomly spread across the sequencing lanes. Using the same blood draw, the study looked at two additional independent replicas of 1 million unique cDNA reads for two donors, one aged 18 to 30 and the other aged 80 or older.

Donors were 39 systemically healthy Caucasian individuals from Russia aged roughly 6 to 90 years. Each donor gave around 9.8 milliliters of peripheral blood, collected into EDTA-treated Vacutainer tubes. Ficoll-Paque density-gradient centrifugation was used to isolate PBMCs, with at least 6.5 million per sample. Total RNA was extracted from PBMCs with Trizol reagent, with at least 5.5 micrograms obtained per sample. The percentages of naive CD45RAhigh/CD27high T cells were determined by flow cytometry on a PBMC aliquot from every donor. What the research found in general, with its limitations: Compared with the aged group, the long-lived group had more naive CD4+ T cells, fewer expanded clones and increased TCR diversity, a pattern suggesting age selection. The percentage of naive T cells measured by flow cytometry correlated strongly with observed TCR beta diversity. Estimates of total diversity based on one million sequenced T cells were regarded as lower bounds and as underestimates. Because donor CMV infection status was unknown, age-related changes in expanded clonotypes were potentially confounded. As age increased, observed TCR beta diversity per million T cells dropped in a roughly linear way, and a significant reduction was already evident by age 40. Bulk unsorted PBMC profiling prevented conclusive comparison of naive and antigen-experienced compartments.

Sequences MNHEY (CDR1) and SVGAGI (CDR2) are obtained from the germline V gene. The CDR3 spans 15 residues, from the cysteine through the phenylalanine. Of all the DNA, just the CDR3 is kept, 45 bases in frame from base 1. V is clipped by 2 bases and J by 5 bases, and the sequence between their germline boundaries is 10 bases long. The protocol used for the library was 5' RACE. Sequenced using an Illumina HiSeq 2500. A second about 6 to 11 cycle PCR used a sample-barcoded 5' primer and a J-beta primer mix. A template-switch 5' adaptor carrying 12 random nucleotides introduced a unique molecular identifier onto each TCR beta cDNA molecule. At least 2.5 million CDR3-containing paired-end reads were obtained from each sample. The Mint cDNA synthesis kit, primed by a TRBC-specific oligonucleotide, was used to synthesize first-strand cDNA from all RNA. Following uracil-DNA glycosylase treatment, all cDNA underwent a first 18-cycle PCR with the universal primers M1SS and BC2_uni_R. Turning to the authors' computational methods: Each sample was normalized by randomly selecting 1 million high-quality reads, each carrying a distinct molecular identifier. Instead of being binned into consensus sequences, reads that shared molecular identifiers were thrown out. MiTCR, run with a Q25 quality threshold and the strictest error-elimination algorithm, handled CDR3 identification, clonotype clustering and error correction. A nonparametric unseen species model with Euler transformation was used to estimate a lower bound on total TCR beta diversity. TCRdb applied fastp at Q25 and MiXCR to the public reads, then kept only in-frame beta chains. Entries are consolidated by CDR3 protein sequence, retaining the most common genes and DNA. TCRdb's processing, not the authors', yielded these V and J calls. This sample lists approximately 680,000 distinct CDR3 sequences; roughly 30% were detected once. The ten top clones hold over 15% of the sample.

In its sample, this clonotype was seen a few times. Its recognized antigen is unknown. Per-nucleotide qualities are absent, and no much larger clonotype sits a single base away. The source of this sequence is a woman older than 75 in good health. Donor details come from another sample of the same person, matched by shared clones. Sample: blood. The chain is encoded by TRBV6-5 joined to TRBJ1-6; the D gene is possibly TRBD1, with 5 bases matching. The CDR3 protein: CASSYGGTHNSPLHF. In nucleotide form, the sequence is TGTGCCAGCAGTTACGGGGGGACCCATAATTCACCCCTCCACTTT.